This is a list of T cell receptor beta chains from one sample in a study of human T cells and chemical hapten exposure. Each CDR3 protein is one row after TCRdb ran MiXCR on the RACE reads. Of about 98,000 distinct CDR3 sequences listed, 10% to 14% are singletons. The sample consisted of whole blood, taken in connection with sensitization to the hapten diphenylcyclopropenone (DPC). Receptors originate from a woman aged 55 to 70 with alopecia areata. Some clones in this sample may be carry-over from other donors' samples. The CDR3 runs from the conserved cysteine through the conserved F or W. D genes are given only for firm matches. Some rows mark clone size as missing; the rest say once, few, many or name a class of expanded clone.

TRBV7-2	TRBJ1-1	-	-	CASSLVMGGGAFF	TGTGCCAGCAGCTTAGTGATGGGTGGGGGAGCTTTCTTT
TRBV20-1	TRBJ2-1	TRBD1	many	CSAKTTGAAQFF	TGCAGTGCGAAAACGACAGGGGCTGCGCAGTTCTTC
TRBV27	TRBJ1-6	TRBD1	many	CASRLLQGQGDSPLHF	TGTGCCAGCAGGCTCTTACAGGGCCAGGGGGATTCACCCCTCCACTTT
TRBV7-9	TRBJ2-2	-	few	CASRPNRDPLGAGELFF	TGTGCCAGCAGACCCAACCGGGACCCATTAGGGGCCGGGGAGCTGTTTTTT
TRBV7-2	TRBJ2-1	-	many	CASSLQQGYSNEQFF	TGTGCCAGCAGCTTACAACAGGGATACTCCAATGAGCAGTTCTTC
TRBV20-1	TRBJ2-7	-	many	CSAEVRGTYEQYF	TGCAGTGCTGAGGTTCGGGGGACCTACGAGCAGTACTTC
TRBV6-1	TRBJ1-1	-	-	CASSVVEAFF	TGTGCCAGCAGTGTAGTTGAAGCTTTCTTT
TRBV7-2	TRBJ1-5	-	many	CASSLGQVGNQPQHF	TGTGCCAGCAGCTTAGGACAAGTCGGCAATCAGCCCCAGCATTTT
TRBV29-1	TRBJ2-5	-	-	CSGAANDRETQYF	TGCAGCGGCGCGGCCAACGACAGAGAGACCCAGTACTTC
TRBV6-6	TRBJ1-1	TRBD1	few	CASSYRGQGRTEAFF	TGTGCCAGCAGTTACCGGGGACAGGGTCGTACTGAAGCTTTCTTT
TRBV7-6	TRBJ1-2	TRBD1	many	CASSPRQGYYGYTF	TGTGCCAGCAGCCCCAGACAGGGGTACTATGGCTACACCTTC
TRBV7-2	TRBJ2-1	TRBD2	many	CASSSTSAYNEQFF	TGTGCCAGCAGCTCGACTAGCGCCTACAATGAGCAGTTCTTC
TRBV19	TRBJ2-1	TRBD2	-	CASSLTSGTYNEQFF	TGTGCCAGTAGTCTGACTAGCGGGACCTACAATGAGCAGTTCTTC
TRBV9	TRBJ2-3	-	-	CASRPPSGDTQYF	TGTGCCAGTCGGCCTCCCTCGGGAGATACGCAGTATTTT
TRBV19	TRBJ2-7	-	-	CASSIQGGDYEQYF	TGTGCCAGTAGTATACAGGGAGGAGACTACGAGCAGTACTTC
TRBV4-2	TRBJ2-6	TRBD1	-	CASSPGQGRSISGANVLTF	TGTGCCAGCAGCCCGGGACAGGGAAGGTCCATCTCTGGGGCCAACGTCCTGACTTTC
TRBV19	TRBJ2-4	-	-	CASSIGPGVSIQYF	TGTGCCAGTAGTATAGGTCCAGGGGTTAGCATTCAGTACTTC
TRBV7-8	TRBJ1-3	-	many	CASSLVVGESGNTIYF	TGTGCCAGCAGCTTAGTTGTAGGGGAATCTGGAAACACCATATATTTT
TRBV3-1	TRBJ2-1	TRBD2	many	CASSQEGLAGDNEQFF	TGTGCCAGCAGCCAAGAGGGACTAGCGGGGGACAATGAGCAGTTCTTC
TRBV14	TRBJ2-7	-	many	CASSQVGAPGEQYF	TGTGCCAGCAGCCAAGTAGGAGCCCCGGGCGAGCAGTACTTC
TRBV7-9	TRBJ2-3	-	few	CASSLLPDTQYF	TGTGCCAGCAGCTTACTTCCAGATACGCAGTATTTT
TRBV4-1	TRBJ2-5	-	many	CASSQETHQETQYF	TGCGCCAGCAGCCAAGAAACTCACCAAGAGACCCAGTACTTC
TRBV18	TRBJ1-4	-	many	CASSLFGPEGEKLFF	TGTGCCAGCTCGCTCTTCGGACCGGAGGGTGAAAAACTGTTTTTT
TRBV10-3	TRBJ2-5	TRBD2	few	CAISVAGGRAETQYF	TGTGCCATCAGTGTGGCGGGGGGGCGAGCTGAGACCCAGTACTTC
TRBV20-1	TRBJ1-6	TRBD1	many	CSATRGSFYSPLHF	TGCAGTGCTACCAGGGGGTCGTTTTATTCACCCCTCCACTTT
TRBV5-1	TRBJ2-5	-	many	CASSLGTAQETQYF	TGCGCCAGCAGCTTGGGGACAGCCCAAGAGACCCAGTACTTC
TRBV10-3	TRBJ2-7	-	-	CAIRERQNYEQYF	TGTGCCATCAGAGAACGACAGAACTACGAGCAGTACTTC
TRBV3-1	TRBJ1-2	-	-	CASSRMLQDGYTF	TGTGCCAGCAGCCGTATGCTTCAGGATGGCTACACCTTC
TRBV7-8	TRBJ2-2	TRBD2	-	CASSHTGTSGGPGELFF	TGTGCCAGCAGCCACACCGGGACTAGCGGGGGCCCCGGGGAGCTGTTTTTT
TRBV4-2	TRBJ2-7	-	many	CASSQTPGQGSYEQYF	TGTGCCAGCAGCCAGACTCCGGGACAAGGTTCCTACGAGCAGTACTTC
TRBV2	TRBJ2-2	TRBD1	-	CASSLDRGGLFF	TGTGCCAGCAGTCTGGACAGGGGTGGGCTGTTTTTT
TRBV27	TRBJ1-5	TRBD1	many	CASSPIGQGRQPQHF	TGTGCCAGCAGCCCTATAGGACAGGGAAGACAGCCCCAGCATTTT
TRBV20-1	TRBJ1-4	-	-	CSARDVGPGLFF	TGCAGTGCAAGAGATGTCGGGCCGGGGCTGTTTTTT
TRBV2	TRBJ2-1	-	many	CASSERGADNEQFF	TGTGCCAGCAGTGAGAGGGGGGCAGACAATGAGCAGTTCTTC
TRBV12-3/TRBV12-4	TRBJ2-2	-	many	CASTSTTGIGSGELFF	TGTGCCAGCACTTCCACCACCGGGATTGGTTCCGGGGAGCTGTTTTTT
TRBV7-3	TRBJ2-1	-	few	CASSTGGGNEQFF	TGTGCCAGCAGTACGGGGGGCGGTAATGAGCAGTTCTTC
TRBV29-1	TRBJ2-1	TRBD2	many	CSVSRTSGGNEQFF	TGCAGCGTTTCTAGGACTAGCGGGGGAAATGAGCAGTTCTTC
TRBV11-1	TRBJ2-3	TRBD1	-	CASSLEKAGGADTQYF	TGTGCCAGCAGCTTAGAGAAGGCAGGGGGTGCAGATACGCAGTATTTT
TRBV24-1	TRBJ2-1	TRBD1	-	CATSDPTGGSEQFF	TGTGCCACCAGTGACCCAACAGGGGGGAGTGAGCAGTTCTTC
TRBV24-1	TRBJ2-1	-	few	CATSDLMETRTYNEQFF	TGTGCCACCAGTGATTTGATGGAGACAAGAACCTACAATGAGCAGTTCTTC
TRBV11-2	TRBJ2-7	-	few	CASSLGQRRAWSEQYF	TGTGCCAGCAGCTTGGGACAGAGGAGGGCCTGGAGCGAGCAGTACTTC
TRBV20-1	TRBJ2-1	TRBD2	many	CSASVSGLALSSSYNEQFF	TGCAGTGCTAGCGTCTCGGGACTAGCTCTGTCAAGCTCCTACAATGAGCAGTTCTTC
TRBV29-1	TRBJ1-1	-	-	CSVGGGPRFGTEAFF	TGCAGCGTTGGAGGAGGGCCCCGTTTTGGCACTGAAGCTTTCTTT
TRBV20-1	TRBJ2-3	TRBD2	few	CSATETSGASDTQYF	TGCAGTGCTACTGAGACTAGCGGGGCATCAGATACGCAGTATTTT
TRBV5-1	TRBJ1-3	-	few	CASSLAGYGNTIYF	TGCGCCAGCAGCTTGGCCGGGTACGGAAACACCATATATTTT
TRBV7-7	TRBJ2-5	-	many	CASSLTRGQETQYF	TGTGCTAGCAGCTTAACACGGGGTCAAGAGACCCAGTACTTC
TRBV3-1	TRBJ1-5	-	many	CASSQVAGSGQPQHF	TGTGCCAGCAGCCAAGTAGCGGGATCGGGTCAGCCCCAGCATTTT
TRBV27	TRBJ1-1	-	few	CASSLYPGENTEAFF	TGTGCCAGCAGTTTATATCCGGGGGAGAACACTGAAGCTTTCTTT
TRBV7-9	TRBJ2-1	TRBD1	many	CASSYQTGGNNEQFF	TGTGCCAGCAGCTATCAGACAGGGGGTAATAATGAGCAGTTCTTC
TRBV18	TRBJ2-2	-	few	CASSDPPSAGELFF	TGTGCCAGCTCGGACCCTCCTTCGGCCGGGGAGCTGTTTTTT
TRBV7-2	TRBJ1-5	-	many	CASSLRGSGASDQPQHF	TGTGCCAGCAGCTTACGGGGTTCAGGGGCCTCCGATCAGCCCCAGCATTTT
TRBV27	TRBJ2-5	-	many	CASRPQGNQETQYF	TGTGCCAGCAGGCCCCAGGGGAACCAAGAGACCCAGTACTTC
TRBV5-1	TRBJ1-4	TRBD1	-	CASSPSRTGGNEKLFF	TGCGCCAGCAGCCCAAGCAGGACAGGGGGAAATGAAAAACTGTTTTTT
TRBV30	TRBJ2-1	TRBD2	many	CAWSFIAGGNEQFF	TGTGCCTGGAGTTTTATAGCGGGGGGGAATGAGCAGTTCTTC